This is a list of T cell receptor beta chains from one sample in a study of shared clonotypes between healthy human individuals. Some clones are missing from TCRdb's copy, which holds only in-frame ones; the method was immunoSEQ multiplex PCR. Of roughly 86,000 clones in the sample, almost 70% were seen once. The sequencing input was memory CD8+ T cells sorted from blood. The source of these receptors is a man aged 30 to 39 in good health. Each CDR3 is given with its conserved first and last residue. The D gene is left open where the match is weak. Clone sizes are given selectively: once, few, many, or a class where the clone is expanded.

CASSLGPSGYNEQFF	TGTGCCAGCAGCCTGGGTCCTAGCGGTTACAATGAGCAGTTCTTC	TRBD2	.	TRBJ2-1	TRBV7-8
CASSLGTWDEQYF	TGTGCCAGCAGCTTAGGGACATGGGACGAGCAGTACTTC	.	.	TRBJ2-7	TRBV7-3
CASGEGLLYEQFF	TGTGCCAGCGGCGAGGGACTGCTGTATGAGCAGTTCTTC	.	.	TRBJ2-1	TRBV11-2
CSVEGTETQYF	TGCAGCGTTGAGGGAACGGAGACCCAGTACTTC	.	.	TRBJ2-5	TRBV29-1
CASSIFRVNEQFF	TGTGCCAGCAGCATTTTTCGTGTTAATGAGCAGTTCTTC	.	.	TRBJ2-1	TRBV7-2
CASSRTRPQGGNTIYF	TGTGCCAGCAGCAGAACAAGGCCACAGGGGGGAAACACCATATATTTT	TRBD1	.	TRBJ1-3	TRBV5-5
CASSVLRDTGELFF	TGTGCCAGCAGCGTACTCAGGGACACCGGGGAGCTGTTTTTT	.	.	TRBJ2-2	TRBV9
CASTTPGLYEQYF	TGTGCCAGCACCACCCCGGGGTTGTACGAGCAGTACTTC	.	few	TRBJ2-7	TRBV28
CASKGLASYEQYF	TGTGCCAGCAAGGGGCTGGCCTCCTACGAGCAGTACTTC	.	.	TRBJ2-7	TRBV2
CASSLRDRGDIQYF	TGTGCCAGTAGTCTCCGGGACAGGGGTGACATTCAGTACTTC	TRBD1	.	TRBJ2-4	TRBV19
CASSMGKQYQETQYF	TGTGCCAGCAGCATGGGAAAACAGTACCAAGAGACCCAGTACTTC	.	many	TRBJ2-5	TRBV5-4
CASRGYRTEGHQGGGRSNQPQHF	TGTGCCAGCAGAGGTTACCGGACCGAGGGGCACCAAGGGGGGGGCCGTAGCAATCAGCCCCAGCATTTT	.	.	TRBJ1-5	TRBV2
CASSGEDRGLNGYTF	TGTGCCAGCAGCGGGGAGGACAGGGGGCTGAATGGCTACACCTTC	TRBD1	.	TRBJ1-2	TRBV9
CAIIPPRQNTDTQYF	TGTGCCATAATACCGCCGAGACAAAACACAGATACGCAGTATTTT	.	.	TRBJ2-3	TRBV2
CASSLEGAAANQPQHF	TGTGCCAGCAGCTTGGAAGGGGCAGCCGCAAATCAGCCCCAGCATTTT	.	.	TRBJ1-5	TRBV5-5
CASSFSENTGELFF	TGTGCCAGCAGTTTTTCAGAAAACACCGGGGAGCTGTTTTTT	.	.	TRBJ2-2	TRBV28
CASSDTSGSEPYNEQFF	TGCGCCAGCAGTGATACTAGCGGGTCCGAACCCTACAATGAGCAGTTCTTC	TRBD2	.	TRBJ2-1	TRBV10-2
CASSPWEQGRGSYNEQFF	TGTGCCAGCTCACCCTGGGAACAGGGTCGGGGCTCCTACAATGAGCAGTTCTTC	.	.	TRBJ2-1	TRBV18
CASSYLGADEKLFF	TGTGCCAGCAGTTACCTAGGGGCGGATGAAAAACTGTTTTTT	.	.	TRBJ1-4	TRBV6-5
CASISIAGPSYNEQFF	TGTGCCAGCATCTCGATAGCGGGACCGTCCTACAATGAGCAGTTCTTC	TRBD2	.	TRBJ2-1	TRBV11-2
CASSEYGLGLAGAKNIQYF	TGTGCCAGCAGTGAATACGGACTAGGACTAGCGGGAGCCAAAAACATTCAGTACTTC	TRBD2	.	TRBJ2-4	TRBV2
CASSLHRGGNYGYTF	TGTGCCAGCAGTCTACACAGGGGCGGCAACTATGGCTACACCTTC	TRBD1	few	TRBJ1-2	TRBV27
CASSQKGQGRQPQHF	TGTGCCAGCAGCCAAAAGGGACAGGGGCGGCAGCCCCAGCATTTT	TRBD1	few	TRBJ1-5	TRBV28
CASSPPFSGPTAQPQHF	TGTGCCAGCTCACCACCGTTCTCCGGACCGACCGCCCAGCCCCAGCATTTT	.	.	TRBJ1-5	TRBV18